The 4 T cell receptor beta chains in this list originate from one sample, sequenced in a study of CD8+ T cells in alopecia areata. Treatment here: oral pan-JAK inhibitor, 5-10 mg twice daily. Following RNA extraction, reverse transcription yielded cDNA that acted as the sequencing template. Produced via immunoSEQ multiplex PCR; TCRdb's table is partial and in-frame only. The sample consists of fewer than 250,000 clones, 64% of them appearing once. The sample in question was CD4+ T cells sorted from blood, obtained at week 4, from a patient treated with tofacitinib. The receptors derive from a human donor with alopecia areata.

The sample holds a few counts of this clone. CDR3 DNA: TGTGCCTGGAGTACCCTGAACACTGAAGCTTTCTTT. This gives the protein CAWSTLNTEAFF. This chain uses TRBV30 with TRBJ1-1; no clear D. Germline assignment: CDR1 GTSNPN and CDR2 SVGIG (reference sequence). V lost 2 bases to trimming and J lost 0 bases, with 4 bases between them. The CDR3 length is 12 residues.

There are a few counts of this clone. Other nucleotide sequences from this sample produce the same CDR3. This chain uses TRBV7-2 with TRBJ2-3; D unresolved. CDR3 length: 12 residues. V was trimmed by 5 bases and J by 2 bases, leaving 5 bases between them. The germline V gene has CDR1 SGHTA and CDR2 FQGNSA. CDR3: CASSPYTDTQYF. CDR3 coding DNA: TGTGCCAGCAGCCCCTACACAGATACGCAGTATTTT.

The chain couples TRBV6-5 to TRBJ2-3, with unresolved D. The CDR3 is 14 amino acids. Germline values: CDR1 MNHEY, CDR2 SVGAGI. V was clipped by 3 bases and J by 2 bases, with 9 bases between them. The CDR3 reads CASSYGRLTDTQYF. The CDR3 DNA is TGTGCCAGCAGTTATGGGCGGCTCACAGATACGCAGTATTTT.

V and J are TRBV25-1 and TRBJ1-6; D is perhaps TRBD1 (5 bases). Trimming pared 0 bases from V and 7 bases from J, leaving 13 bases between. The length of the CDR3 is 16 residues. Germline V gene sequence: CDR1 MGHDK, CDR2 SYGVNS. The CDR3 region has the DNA TGTGCCAGCAGTGAATACTCCCAGGGTTGGAATTCACCCCTCCACTTT. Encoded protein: CASSEYSQGWNSPLHF.